This T cell receptor (beta chain) was recorded in a study of cytotoxic CD8 clonotypes in ibrutinib-treated CLL. Study findings and constraints: A difference in sampling times existed between sustained-remission and progressing patients. Clonotypes that were public were uncommon, and they contracted or stayed stable on treatment. Clonality (at baseline) was higher than in age-matched healthy donors and tracked circulating CD8+ T-cell counts.

The CDR3 is 12 amino acids. The ends were cut back, 5 bases at V and 5 bases at J, with 9 bases in the middle. The germline V gene encodes CDR1 MNHNY and CDR2 SVGAGI (reference sequence). Cryopreserved PBMCs provided about 2 micrograms of genomic DNA for the TCR beta libraries. Sequencing was performed with immunoSEQ multiplex PCR; in TCRdb, only in-frame clones are kept and a portion is missing. Among fewer than 150,000 clones listed, roughly 84% were seen once. Concerning this clone: The antigen is undetermined.

The TCR sequence derives from a human donor with chronic lymphocytic leukemia. The material was PBMCs, obtained after 24 months of ibrutinib treatment. This chain connects TRBV6-6 to TRBJ1-2; D gene uncertain. The CDR3 here is CASSEMGYGYTF. In DNA, the CDR3 is TGTGCCAGCAGTGAGATGGGGTATGGCTACACCTTC.